This TCR beta chain was identified in a study of T-cell memory formation after mild COVID-19. TCRdb re-derived calls from the 5' RACE reads in MiXCR, one entry per CDR3 protein. The table includes 550,000 to 700,000 distinct CDR3 sequences, roughly 18% detected once. CDR1 is MDHEN, CDR2 SYDVKM, per germline. V was pared by 6 bases and J by 10 bases, with 13 bases of the junction left unmatched. The CDR3 sequence is 16 residues long. This receptor was identified in an adult woman who had mild COVID-19 (a few samples of this study predate the infection). Cell type and time point are not known. The chain is built from TRBV28 and TRBJ1-6, with 9 bases that match TRBD1. The sequencing sample was made of PBMCs or a T cell subset sorted from them (not recorded which). The CDR3 DNA sequence: TGTGCCAGCAGCCAACGTGGGACAGGGAGAAAGTCACCCCTCCACTTT. This translates into CASSQRGTGRKSPLHF.